This entry describes one T cell receptor beta chain. This clone showed up just a few times. It lacks a known antigen. It has no much larger one-base neighbor in the sample; base qualities were not kept. The sample originates from a study of OX40 agonist ivuxolimab in advanced cancers. Some background on the complete study: Ivuxolimab, which targeted the costimulatory receptor OX40 (CD134), was an agonistic, fully human IgG2 monoclonal antibody. Intravenous ivuxolimab was administered to patients every 2 weeks at six dose levels: 0.01, 0.1, 0.3, 1.5, 3 and 10 mg/kg. Of the 50 to 55 dose-escalation patients, hepatocellular carcinoma was present in approximately 20, melanoma in around 15, renal cell carcinoma in 9 and head and neck cancer in 9. A male proportion of 75% to 85% and a mean age of approximately 61 years, ranging from roughly 23 to 79, were recorded for the dose-escalation cohort. Patients were allowed to have had prior anti-PD-1, anti-PD-L1 or anti-CTLA-4 therapy, and more than 30% of the dose-escalation patients had previously received checkpoint inhibitors. Partial responses occurred in three dose-escalation patients, of whom one had hepatocellular carcinoma and two had cutaneous melanoma. The point of sequencing TCRbeta in the periphery was to test whether ivuxolimab changed TCR sequence diversity and drove clonal T-cell expansion. The paper covers the monotherapy dose-escalation part of the phase I ivuxolimab trial, which included N of about 50 patients. Findings and caveats that apply to the study as a whole: The antigen specificity of the peripheral T cells that underwent clonal expansion was not determined. In the 0.1-3.0 mg/kg groups, partial responders had among the lowest normalized peripheral clonal expansion, particularly in CD8+ T cells. After ivuxolimab, expanded clones were on average more numerous among CD8+ T cells than among CD4+ T cells. Low levels of normalized T-cell clonal expansion were also seen in some patients who did not respond. Clonal expansion of both CD4+ and CD8+ blood T cells was observed from baseline to week 6 at doses 0.1 to 3.0 mg/kg.

Genomic DNA was isolated from the sorted cells so that the TCRbeta CDR3 region could be sequenced. The immunoSEQ Assay was used for sequencing of TCRbeta CDR3 regions. TCRdb holds this immuneACCESS table with in-frame rearrangements only. Some clones are missing; in checked studies, unresolved V genes explain under half, and the rest has no known cause. The table for this sample lists about 71,000 clones; 84% of them were counted only once. Around 0.78% of the sample is held by the ten biggest clonotypes. From V the trimming removes 6 bases and from J it removes 8 bases, while the gene matches leave 10 bases of the junction unaccounted for. The CDR3 spans 13 residues, from the cysteine through the phenylalanine. The read is trimmed to its CDR3 DNA, 39 bases read in frame from base 1. CDR1 SQVTM and CDR2 ANQGSEA were looked up in the germline V gene. Patients with autoimmune disease history or receiving systemic immunosuppression were excluded from the trial. Peripheral blood for TCR sequencing was collected from all dose cohorts at baseline, on cycle 4 day 1, and on cycle 7 day 1. Samples were obtained from an open-label, multicenter, first-in-human phase I dose-escalation trial of ivuxolimab. The trial enrolled adults with locally advanced or metastatic head and neck squamous cell, hepatocellular, melanoma or renal cell carcinoma. Before TCR sequencing, CD4+ T cells and CD8+ T cells from peripheral blood were sorted into separate populations.

This specimen was CD4+ or CD8+ T cells sorted from blood, taken in a trial of the OX40 agonist ivuxolimab. The sequence came from an adult with an advanced solid tumor such as melanoma, head and neck, liver or kidney cancer. The chain is encoded by TRBV29-1 joined to TRBJ1-2, with TRBD1 identical over 9 junction bases. CDR3 loop: CSVSTGGLVGYTF. In nucleotides, the sequence is TGCAGCGTCTCGACAGGGGGTTTGGTCGGCTACACCTTC.